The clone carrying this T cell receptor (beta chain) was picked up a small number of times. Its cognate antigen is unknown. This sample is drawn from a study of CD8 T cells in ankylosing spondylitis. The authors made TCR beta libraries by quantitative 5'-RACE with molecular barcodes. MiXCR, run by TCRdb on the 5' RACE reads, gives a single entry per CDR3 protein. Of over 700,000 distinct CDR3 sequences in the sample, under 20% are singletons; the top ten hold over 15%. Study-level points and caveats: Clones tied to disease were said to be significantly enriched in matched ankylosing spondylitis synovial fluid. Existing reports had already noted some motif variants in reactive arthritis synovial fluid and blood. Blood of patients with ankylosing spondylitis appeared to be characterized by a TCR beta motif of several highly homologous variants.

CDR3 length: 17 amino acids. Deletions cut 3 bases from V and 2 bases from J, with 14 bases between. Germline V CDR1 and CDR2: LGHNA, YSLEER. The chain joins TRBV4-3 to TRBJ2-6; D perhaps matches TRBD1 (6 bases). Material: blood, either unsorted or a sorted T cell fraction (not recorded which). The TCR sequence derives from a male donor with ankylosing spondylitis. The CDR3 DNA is TGCGCCAGCAGCCACACCCTTCGGACAGCTGGGGCCAACGTCCTGACTTTC. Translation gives CASSHTLRTAGANVLTF.